This TCR beta chain was documented in a study of CD8 T cells in Susac syndrome. It was with random hexamers that roughly 0.45 to 1 ug RNA was reverse transcribed. TCRdb re-analysed the immunoSEQ multiplex PCR reads in MiXCR, keeping a single row per CDR3 protein. The sample lists hundreds of thousands of distinct CDR3 sequences; approximately 91% were seen once. The length of the CDR3 is 11 residues. V dropped 7 bases and J dropped 5 bases, with 8 bases sitting between them. CDR1 SGDLS and CDR2 YYNGEE come from the germline V gene. V is TRBV9 and J is TRBJ2-3; D gene uncertain. The TCR sequence derives from a human donor with multiple sclerosis. Sequencing was carried out using CD8+ T cells from PBMCs. The CDR3 protein is CASGRGDTQYF. The DNA for the CDR3 is TGTGCCAGCGGCCGAGGAGATACGCAGTATTTT.